This T cell receptor beta chain comes out of a study of blood T cells in healthy people across ages. Turning to the study itself: Using template switching, researchers captured about one barcoded beta molecule for each two T cells.

A sample-barcoded 5' primer and a J-beta primer mix were used in a second PCR of roughly 7 to 11 cycles. Using its own MiXCR run on the 5' RACE reads, TCRdb lists one record per CDR3 protein. The sample shows more than 450,000 distinct CDR3 sequences, roughly a quarter of them seen only once. The ends were cut back, 6 bases at V and 1 base at J, with 13 bases in the middle. The length of the CDR3 is 15 residues. The germline CDR1 and CDR2 sequences are SQVTM and ANQGSEA. In addition, the sample was reused for a study of T cells of mothers and their children. That source notes: Overlap in related mother-child pairs always slightly exceeded unrelated pairs, never significantly. Detection of persistent microchimeric T cell clones did not occur.

The rearrangement links TRBV29-1 to TRBJ2-6; perhaps TRBD2 as D (5 bases). The clonotype was recovered from a boy aged 2-15 years in good health. Sequencing input: blood. The chain's CDR3 is CSVSSGNSGANVLTF. CDR3 sequence (DNA): TGCAGCGTGTCCTCGGGGAATTCTGGGGCCAACGTCCTGACTTTC. Variable domain in full (rest from reference TRBV29-1 and TRBJ2-6): SAVISQKPSRDICQRGTSLTIQCQVDSQVTMMFWYRQQPGQSLTLIATANQGSEATYESGFVIDKFPISRPNLTFSTLTVSNMSPEDSSIYLCSVSSGNSGANVLTFGAGSRLTVL.